This T cell receptor (beta chain) was found in a study of cytomegalovirus exposure and HLA in healthy donors (dated by TCRdb to 2017 to 2019). At the level of the whole study: An earlier analysis of several hundred of the donors reported about 290 Gb of sequence data and 120 million or so unique TCR beta sequences from some 180 million T cells. Donor age, sex, ethnicity and CMV serostatus were compiled alongside the repertoire data. A later genetic analysis used genome-wide SNP genotypes for about 65% of the roughly 700 donors, treating that subset as a discovery cohort. All discovery cohort repertoires had been generated using a single sequencing platform. To decide whether each TCR beta V gene segment behaved as functional or pseudogenic, an earlier analysis of some 600 of the donors relied on high-throughput TCR beta sequencing. In addition to the first cohort of 650 to 750 subjects, a separate validation cohort of approximately 130 different subjects was used. About five DR-DQ haplotypes were treated as single units for association and clustering because of strong linkage in the cohort. Across 300 to 500 genotyped donors of the cohort, an average of roughly 250,000 unique TCR beta nucleotide sequences per donor were sequenced, and roughly a sixth of those sequences were non-productive. The study combined high-throughput TCR immunosequencing, statistical association of individual TCRs with disease status, and machine learning to predict cytomegalovirus infection status. To study patterns of TCR occurrence, a later analysis re-analyzed previously published TCR beta repertoires from around 700 donors and added high-resolution HLA genotyping. Rather than using new phenotypic data, the later analysis identified candidate immune exposures from TCR beta sequences and from how often those sequences occurred across donors. Typing coverage differed by locus: A, B, C, DRB1 and DQB1 were typed in roughly 629-630 donors, DQA1 in 500 to 550, DPA1 in some 570, and DPB1 in 400 to 490. Of the 350 to 450 genotyped donors, about 84% fell in the genetic ancestry cluster associated with self-reported Caucasian donors. The study aimed to test whether cataloging public T cell receptors could reveal signatures of past pathogen exposure. Roughly 300 gigabases of sequencing data and around 90 million unique TCR sequences made up an early release that covered roughly 670 HLA-typed donors. HLA typing covered class I and class II loci at four-digit resolution. Using immunosequencing, the study profiled T cell repertoires from fewer than 700 subjects and related those repertoires to cytomegalovirus serostatus. What the work shows at the level of the full study, not this receptor alone: An earlier analysis of some 560 of the donors showed that most TCR beta V segments appeared in productive rearrangements either about 87% or about 30% of the time, which broadly matched IMGT annotations. In vitro tests confirmed that a few of the cytomegalovirus-associated TCR beta chains recognize cytomegalovirus antigens. According to a later analysis, TCR association rates differed among HLA loci, with DRB1 alleles showing the most associated TCRs and HLA-C alleles showing the fewest. In the study, some 160 TCR beta chains were listed as associated with cytomegalovirus. Roughly uniform sequencing depth across donors was assumed in presence/absence analyses, although this assumption may not hold. In a later analysis, several top co-occurrence clusters were reported to appear linked to parvovirus B19, influenza, CMV and Epstein-Barr virus. The authors suggested that the approach could potentially be generalized to other disease states and immunological phenotypes. Across donors, most TCR sequences were observed very rarely, whereas some public TCRs were present in many individuals. Correlated functional status among segregating V segments might be attributable to linkage disequilibrium, but an unknown experimental factor could not be ruled out. The earlier analysis of a few hundred of the donors excluded fewer than 20 rarely observed V segments, including chromosome 9 orphons, because counts were too low. At a false discovery rate of 0.05, a later analysis linked some 18,000 TCR beta sequences to specific HLA alleles. In a later genetic analysis, fewer N-insertions in productive TCRs were reported among donors in an Asian-associated ancestry cluster than the approximately 630-donor mean. Because some donors lacked HLA typing at each locus, the association tests relied only on the typed subset. In a later genetic analysis, a missense DCLRE1C variant was associated with V-gene and J-gene trimming of TCR beta chains, and the association was replicated in an independent cohort. A further reported finding was that TCR beta sequences accurately predicted the HLA-A and HLA-B alleles for most subjects in the first cohort. In a later analysis, HLA-associated TCR beta chains showed more clonal expansion and lower generation probabilities than non-associated chains that were equally common. The classifier was reported to diagnose cytomegalovirus status with high specificity and sensitivity in both the original cohort and the validation cohort. Most CMV-associated TCR beta chains appeared to be HLA-restricted in a later analysis, and the HLA associations seemed to be driven largely by CMV exposure. When HLA alleles, especially DR and DQ, strongly co-occurred, TCR associations were difficult to assign to individual alleles. For the cohort, immune exposure information was limited to CMV serostatus. This cohort had only TCR beta chains sequenced, and the lack of alpha or paired-chain data limited which features could be detected. A cluster of highly shared sequence variants was judged likely to represent a technical artifact of the sequencing pipeline.

The cohort was made up of about 670 healthy bone marrow donors. At the time of sampling, all cohort members were nominally healthy, though unrecorded immune exposures were likely present. The donor was CMV seronegative and belonged to the group of roughly 330 seronegative cohort members. A peripheral blood sample was collected from each donor, and TCR beta sequencing was performed on peripheral blood mononuclear cells. Genomic DNA was extracted from the blood cell samples with the Qiagen DNeasy Blood Extraction Kit. For this clone: What antigen it recognizes has not been identified.

The receptor library was made with the immunoSEQ multiplex PCR assay. The multiplex PCR relied on a mix of 60 forward primers for TCR Vbeta segments and 13 reverse primers for TCR Jbeta segments. The CDR3 region of rearranged TCR beta genes was amplified from genomic DNA by a multiplex PCR assay. Amplified TCR beta libraries were sequenced as 87-base-pair reads on the Illumina HiSeq System. Regarding the original processing steps: Across the 600 to 700 repertoires, a later analysis counted approximately 75 million unique TCR beta chains, about 10 million of which were shared by at least two donors. Raw reads were error-corrected and collapsed into unique sequences with a nearest-neighbor algorithm that merged closely related sequences to remove PCR and sequencing errors. Alignment of CDR3 sequences to IMGT reference sequences was used to assign V, D and J gene segments. For a sequence to be retained, at least a six-nucleotide match to both a V gene segment and a J gene segment was required. A rearrangement was called productive if the CDR3 had no stop codons and remained in frame with V and J, and every other rearrangement was called non-productive. CDR3 was defined according to IMGT convention as the region running from the second conserved V-encoded cysteine to the conserved J-encoded phenylalanine. Sequences without an unambiguous match to a single V gene segment were excluded from the earlier analysis of a few hundred of the donors. An earlier analysis of 450 to 650 of the donors called V segments functional above 56.7% productive rearrangements and segregating when the between-donor standard deviation exceeded 5%. A statistical classification framework was built for diagnosing cytomegalovirus status from the catalog of TCR beta chain sequences. In a later analysis, V and J genes were assigned by comparing TCR nucleotide sequences against IMGT/GENE-DB human TR gene sequences. The TCRdist pipeline was used in a later analysis to assign CDR3 sequences and most-parsimonious VDJ recombination scenarios. In a later analysis, each TCR beta chain was defined by its CDR3 amino acid sequence together with its V-gene family, and reads lacking a unique V-gene family were excluded. A later analysis removed 600 or so highly shared, low-generation-probability nucleotide sequences to deal with suspected cross-contamination and a sequencing artifact. For each public chain, a later analysis derived a clonal expansion index from normalized ranks of inferred template counts within each repertoire. In a later analysis, generation probabilities were computed with a VDJ recombination model fitted to out-of-frame rearrangements, and the resulting probabilities were checked against IGoR. Hypergeometric tests were used in a later analysis to score TCR-TCR, TCR-HLA and TCR-CMV co-occurrence, with a repertoire-size bias correction applied to the TCR pairs. In a later analysis, false discovery rates were estimated by permuting HLA or CMV assignments 20 times. In a later analysis, co-occurring TCRs were grouped using DBSCAN, and TCRdist sequence similarity was added for clustering within HLA-allele-positive subsets. Repertoires with fewer than 30,000 or more than 120,000 public chains were left out of co-occurrence clustering, as were a few repertoires with anomalous nucleotide sharing. In TCRdb, the immuneACCESS table is reduced to in-frame sequences with V and J assigned. These tables do not hold every clone; where another copy was compared, an unresolved V gene accounts for under half, and the others remain unexplained. The V and J calls and clone size are taken from that table; D and trimming were inferred from the DNA. The sample table gives under 200,000 clones. The top ten constitute 6.5% of the sample.

The sequenced sample consisted of PBMCs. The receptor was isolated from a man younger than 40 in good health and CMV-seronegative.

This receptor has the CDR3 CASSFASSGWARVNYEQYF. The nucleotide sequence is given as TGTGCCAGCAGTTTCGCGTCTAGCGGATGGGCAAGGGTCAACTACGAGCAGTACTTC. The rearrangement combines TRBV28 with TRBJ2-7; 7 nucleotides in the junction match TRBD2. CDR1 and CDR2, looked up from the germline V gene, are MDHEN and SYDVKM. The cysteine opens and the phenylalanine closes a CDR3 of 19 amino acids. The DNA shown is the 57-base CDR3, in frame from base 1. The germline V and J ends show losses of 3 bases and 3 bases respectively, and no gene match explains 20 bases of the junction.